This entry lists 25 T cell receptor beta chains sequenced from one sample in a study of cytomegalovirus exposure and HLA in healthy donors (dated by TCRdb to about 2017). Library preparation employed the immunoSEQ multiplex PCR assay. The multiplex PCR relied on a mix of 60 forward primers for TCR Vbeta segments and 13 reverse primers for TCR Jbeta segments. TCRdb retrieved this table from immuneACCESS and kept in-frame rearrangements only. Not all clones are present; in checked studies, unresolved V genes account for under half, and no reason is known for the remainder. The sample has 110,000 to 150,000 clones on record, over 70% of them singletons. About 7% of the sample is taken by the ten largest. The sequenced material came from PBMCs. These TCRs come from a man in his thirties or forties in good health and CMV-seronegative.

The chain employs TRBV29-1 and TRBJ1-2, with 8 positions matching TRBD1. The CDR3 loop spans 12 amino acids. V lost 2 bases to trimming and J lost 7 bases; unmatched junction nucleotides: 3. The germline V gene encodes CDR1 SQVTM and CDR2 ANQGSEA. This chain's CDR3 is CSVESGGGGYTF. The CDR3 nucleotides are TGCAGCGTTGAATCAGGGGGCGGTGGCTACACCTTC.

V usage is TRBV7-9 and J usage is TRBJ2-1; TRBD2 agrees at 8 bases. V lost 5 bases, J lost 5 bases, and 11 bases stayed unmatched. The CDR3 is 16 amino acids. The germline CDR1 and CDR2 sequences are SEHNR and FQNEAQ (reference sequence). The CDR3 is CASSPGVGGGNNEQFF. CDR3 in DNA: TGTGCCAGCAGCCCGGGGGTTGGCGGGGGGAACAATGAGCAGTTCTTC.

This clone was recorded only once. J is TRBJ1-1 and V is TRBV27; the D is unclear. The CDR3 has 13 residues. The V end was cut by 7 bases, the J end by 4 bases, with 13 bases between. Looked up from germline, CDR1 is MNHEY and CDR2 is SMNVEV (reference sequence). CDR3 coding DNA: TGTGCCAGCATGGAGTTGGGGAGCACTGAAGCTTTCTTT. It encodes CASMELGSTEAFF.

This clone was counted a few times. V usage is TRBV27 and J usage is TRBJ2-1; 12 bases align to TRBD2. The CDR3 extends over 14 amino acids. CDR1 and CDR2 from the germline V gene are MNHEY and SMNVEV (reference sequence). Trimming took 6 bases from V and 7 from J; bases not matched to a gene: 4. The CDR3 is CASRTLAGGNEQFF. The CDR3 nucleotides are TGTGCCAGCAGGACCCTAGCGGGAGGGAATGAGCAGTTCTTC.

The chain uses TRBV6-5 and TRBJ1-1, with 10 positions matching TRBD1. CDR1 MNHEY and CDR2 SVGAGI come from the germline V gene. This CDR3 comprises 15 residues. V lost 2 bases to trimming and J lost 4 bases; unmatched junction nucleotides: 4. CDR3 sequence reads: CASSYRRTGGTEAFF. CDR3 DNA: TGTGCCAGCAGTTACCGGAGGACAGGGGGCACTGAAGCTTTCTTT.

The V gene is TRBV18, the J gene TRBJ2-5; 8 bases fit TRBD2. The germline gives CDR1 KGHSH, CDR2 LQKENI. V shed 3 bases and J 4 bases; nucleotides not matched to a gene: 7. The CDR3 runs 15 residues. CDR3 amino acids: CASSPGGAGGETQYF. The DNA of the CDR3 is TGTGCCAGCTCACCCGGGGGGGCCGGAGGAGAGACCCAGTACTTC. The full variable domain, with the rest looked up from reference TRBV18 and TRBJ2-5, is NAGVMQNPRHLVRRRGQEARLRCSPMKGHSHVYWYRQLPEEGLKFMVYLQKENIIDESGMPKERFSAEFPKEGPSILRIQQVVRGDSAAYFCASSPGGAGGETQYFGPGTRLLVL.

The chain combines TRBV4-1 with TRBJ1-5, with D possibly matching TRBD1 (6 bases). Trimming cost V 0 bases and J 7 bases, with 19 bases left between them. The CDR3 sequence is 17 residues long. Germline lookup yields CDR1 MGHRA and CDR2 YSYEKL. CDR3 sequence reads: CASSQEAGAPGRQPQHF. DNA of the CDR3: TGCGCCAGCAGCCAAGAAGCAGGGGCGCCGGGGAGACAGCCCCAGCATTTT.

The CDR3 nucleotides read TGTGCCAGCAACCAGGGGGAGAACACTGAAGCTTTCTTT. This sequence encodes CASNQGENTEAFF. The chain has TRBV6-6 and TRBJ1-1, with 7 bases that match TRBD1. This CDR3 contains 13 residues. The germline gives CDR1 MNHNY, CDR2 SVGAGI (reference sequence). Trimming took 7 bases from V and 1 from J; bases not matched to a gene: 3.

V gene TRBV12-5 combines with J gene TRBJ2-1, with D unclear. This CDR3 contains 14 residues. The V end was cut by 3 bases, the J end by 2 bases, with 8 bases between. Per germline, CDR1 LGHNT and CDR2 FRNRAP. The chain's CDR3 is CASGLEQPYNEQFF. The CDR3 region has the DNA TGTGCTAGTGGTTTAGAACAGCCCTACAATGAGCAGTTCTTC.

The gene calls are TRBV5-4 and TRBJ1-2; 8 bases match TRBD1. The CDR3 spans 14 residues. The germline gives CDR1 SGHNT, CDR2 YYREEE (reference sequence). V was clipped by 5 bases and J by 1 base; unmatched bases: 4. For the CDR3, the DNA is TGTGCCAGCAGGCGACAGGGGCGTAACTATGGCTACACCTTC. Its protein product is CASRRQGRNYGYTF.

The V gene is TRBV7-6, the J gene TRBJ2-3, with no clear D. The CDR3 extends over 12 amino acids. Germline CDR1 is SGHVS and CDR2 is FNYEAQ. V lost 9 bases and J lost 0, with 7 bases in between. The CDR3 spells CASSISTDTQYF. Here the CDR3 DNA reads TGTGCCAGTTCCATTAGCACAGATACGCAGTATTTT. The full variable domain, in which reference TRBV7-6 and TRBJ2-3 provide the parts outside the CDR3, is GAGVSQSPRYKVTKRGQDVALRCDPISGHVSLYWYRQALGQGPEFLTYFNYEAQQDKSGLPNDRFSAERPEGSISTLTIQRTEQRDSAMYRCASSISTDTQYFGPGTRLTVL.

V usage is TRBV4-2 and J usage is TRBJ2-3, with 8 bases matching TRBD2. V shed 4 bases and J 0 bases; nucleotides not matched to a gene: 9. The CDR3 has 17 residues. CDR1 is LGHNA, CDR2 YNFKEQ, per germline. The CDR3 nucleotides are TGTGCCAGCAGCCTGATACAGGCGGGGGGTAGCACAGATACGCAGTATTTT. This sequence encodes CASSLIQAGGSTDTQYF.

The genes are TRBV5-1 and TRBJ2-1; D might be TRBD2 (6 bases). Per germline, CDR1 SGHRS and CDR2 YFSETQ. CDR3 length: 16 residues. With 0 bases removed from V and 0 bases from J, the gap between germline ends came to 10 bases. CDR3 nucleotide sequence: TGCGCCAGCAGCTTGGCCATCGGGAGCTCCTACAATGAGCAGTTCTTC. This sequence encodes CASSLAIGSSYNEQFF.

The chain carries TRBV13 and TRBJ2-1; 11 bases map to TRBD2. The CDR3 is 15 amino acids. The V gene end was trimmed by 1 base and the J gene end by 7 bases; junction bases not matched to a gene: 3. CDR1 and CDR2 from the germline V gene are PRHDT and FYEKMQ (reference sequence). The CDR3 region is CASSLELAGANEQFF. The CDR3 DNA sequence: TGTGCCAGCAGCTTAGAACTAGCGGGGGCTAATGAGCAGTTCTTC.

This clone came up a few times. The DNA of the CDR3 is TGTGCCAGCAGCCCCCTTAGGAACAGGTTGAACACTGAAGCTTTCTTT. Protein product: CASSPLRNRLNTEAFF. The chain uses TRBV11-2 and TRBJ1-1, with a possible D match to TRBD1 (5 bases). CDR1 and CDR2 (germline): SGHAT, FQNNGV. V was shortened by 5 bases and J by 0 bases, with 16 bases between the two germline ends. CDR3 size: 16 residues.

The chain joins TRBV28 to TRBJ2-5; possibly TRBD2 for D (6 bases). The DNA end lines up better with TRBJ2-7; the J call may be wrong. The CDR3 is 14 amino acids. Germline V gene sequence: CDR1 MDHEN, CDR2 SYDVKM. The CDR3 DNA follows: TGTGCCAGCAGTAAAGTGCGGGGTCCCTACGAGCAGTACTTC. It translates to CASSKVRGPYEQYF.

The chain combines TRBV28 with TRBJ1-2, with D perhaps TRBD1 (5 bases). The CDR3 length is 12 residues. The germline V gene has CDR1 MDHEN and CDR2 SYDVKM. With 3 bases removed from V and 5 bases from J, the gap between germline ends came to 7 bases. The CDR3, as DNA: TGTGCCAGCAGTTTGGACACTTATGGCTACACCTTC. Its translation is CASSLDTYGYTF.

This clone appeared once. V and J are TRBV5-1 and TRBJ1-1; D is undetermined. CDR1 is SGHRS and CDR2 is YFSETQ in the germline V gene. The CDR3 totals 11 residues. Trimming removed 6 bases from V and 7 bases from J, with 10 bases in between. The chain's CDR3 is CASNLGGEAFF. CDR3 nucleotides: TGCGCCAGCAATCTCGGCGGTGAAGCTTTCTTT.

A note on this clone: In the same sample, other DNA sequences code for this CDR3. Here the CDR3 reads CASSLGQLNEKLFF. The CDR3 DNA follows: TGTGCCAGCAGTTTAGGACAGCTCAATGAAAAACTGTTTTTT. The chain employs TRBV28 and TRBJ1-4; TRBD1 might be the D (6 bases). Germline V gives CDR1 MDHEN, CDR2 SYDVKM. V was trimmed by 2 bases and J by 5 bases, leaving 9 bases between them. This CDR3 is 14 amino acids long.

The chain recombines TRBV9 with TRBJ2-1, with D maybe TRBD1 (5 bases). Trimming took 3 bases from V and 0 from J, leaving 10 bases between them. This CDR3 is built from 15 residues. Germline CDR1 reads SGDLS; CDR2 reads YYNGEE. This CDR3 is CASSAGHNSYNEQFF. For the CDR3, the DNA is TGTGCCAGCAGCGCCGGACACAACTCCTACAATGAGCAGTTCTTC. Full variable domain (missing parts from reference TRBV9 and TRBJ2-1): DSGVTQTPKHLITATGQRVTLRCSPRSGDLSVYWYQQSLDQGLQFLIQYYNGEERAKGNILERFSAQQFPDLHSELNLSSLELGDSALYFCASSAGHNSYNEQFFGPGTRLTVL.

The rearrangement links TRBV2 to TRBJ1-2; possible D gene TRBD1, 5 bases. The CDR3 sequence is 12 residues long. Looked up from germline, CDR1 is SNHLY and CDR2 is FYNNEI. Trimming cost V 7 bases and J 7 bases, with 13 bases left between them. DNA of the CDR3: TGTGCCAGCACCGCTGGCAGGGCTGGCTACACCTTC. Its translation: CASTAGRAGYTF.

This chain links TRBV30 with TRBJ2-1, with D unclear. The V and J ends lost 2 bases and 7 bases respectively, with 18 bases between them. Germline CDR1 and CDR2: GTSNPN and SVGIG (reference sequence). The CDR3 has 15 residues. This chain's CDR3 is CAWSIPQVHKNEQFF. As DNA, the CDR3 is TGTGCCTGGAGTATACCCCAGGTCCACAAGAATGAGCAGTTCTTC.

This clone was seen a handful of times. V is TRBV5-6 and J is TRBJ1-6; D is uncertain. V lost 1 base and J 4 bases, leaving 9 bases between the germline ends. Per germline, CDR1 SGHDT and CDR2 YYEEEE. This CDR3 contains 15 residues. The CDR3: CASSLMGGYNSPLHF. The CDR3 DNA reads TGTGCCAGCAGCTTGATGGGAGGTTATAATTCACCCCTCCACTTT. The whole variable domain, remainder taken from reference TRBV5-6 and TRBJ1-6, is DAGVTQSPTHLIKTRGQQVTLRCSPKSGHDTVSWYQQALGQGPQFIFQYYEEEERQRGNFPDRFSGHQFPNYSSELNVNALLLGDSALYLCASSLMGGYNSPLHFGNGTRLTVT.

The rearrangement uses TRBV10-3 and TRBJ2-7; a possible D gene is TRBD1 (5 bases). Germline values: CDR1 ENHRY, CDR2 SYGVKD. V shed 11 bases and J shed 7 bases, with 15 bases lying between them. The CDR3 spans 11 residues. In DNA form, the CDR3 reads TGTGCCGCGACAGATACATGGGAGCAGTACTTC. It codes for CAATDTWEQYF.

This sequence joins TRBV29-1 and TRBJ2-1; a weak D match, TRBD1 (5 bases). This CDR3 is built from 12 residues. Trimming removed 2 bases from V and 4 bases from J, with 6 bases in between. Germline CDR1 SQVTM, CDR2 ANQGSEA. The CDR3 DNA reads as TGCAGCGTTGAAAGACAGTACAATGAGCAGTTCTTC. This translates into CSVERQYNEQFF.